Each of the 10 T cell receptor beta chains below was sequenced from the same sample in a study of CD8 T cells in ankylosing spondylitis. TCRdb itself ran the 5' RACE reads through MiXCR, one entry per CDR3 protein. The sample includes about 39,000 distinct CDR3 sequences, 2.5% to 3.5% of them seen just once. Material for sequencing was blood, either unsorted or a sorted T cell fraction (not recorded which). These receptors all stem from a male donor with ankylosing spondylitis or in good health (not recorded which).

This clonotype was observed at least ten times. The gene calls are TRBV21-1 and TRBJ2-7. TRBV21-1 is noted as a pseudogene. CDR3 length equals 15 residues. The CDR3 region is CASSSQVVPPYEQYV. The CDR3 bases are TGTGCCAGCAGCAGCCAGGTGGTTCCTCCCTACGAGCAGTACGTC.

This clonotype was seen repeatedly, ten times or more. CDR3 coding DNA: TGTGCCAGCAGCGTAGATGGGGCGGGCATGGGGAATGAGCAGTTCTTC. This encodes CASSVDGAGMGNEQFF. The genes are TRBV9 and TRBJ2-1; D may match TRBD1 or TRBD2 (5 bases each). V was cut by 0 bases and J by 7 bases, with 17 bases left in between. CDR1 and CDR2 (germline): SGDLS, YYNGEE. This CDR3 spans 16 amino acids. Full variable domain (remainder filled in from reference TRBV9 and TRBJ2-1): DSGVTQTPKHLITATGQRVTLRCSPRSGDLSVYWYQQSLDQGLQFLIQYYNGEERAKGNILERFSAQQFPDLHSELNLSSLELGDSALYFCASSVDGAGMGNEQFFGPGTRLTVL.

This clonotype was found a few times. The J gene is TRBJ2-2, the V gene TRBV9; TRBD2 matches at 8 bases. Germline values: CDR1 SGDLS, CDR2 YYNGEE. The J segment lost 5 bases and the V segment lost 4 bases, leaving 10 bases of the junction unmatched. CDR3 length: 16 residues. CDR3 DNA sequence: TGTGCCAGCAGCCCCCAGACTAGCGTGGGAACCGGGGAGCTGTTTTTT. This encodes CASSPQTSVGTGELFF.

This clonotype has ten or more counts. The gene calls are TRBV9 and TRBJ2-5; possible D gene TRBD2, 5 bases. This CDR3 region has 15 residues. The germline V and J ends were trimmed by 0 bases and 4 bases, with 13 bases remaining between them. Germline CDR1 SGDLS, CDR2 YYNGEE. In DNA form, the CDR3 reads TGTGCCAGCAGCGTAGCGCCGGGGATTAGAGAGACCCAGTACTTC. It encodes CASSVAPGIRETQYF.

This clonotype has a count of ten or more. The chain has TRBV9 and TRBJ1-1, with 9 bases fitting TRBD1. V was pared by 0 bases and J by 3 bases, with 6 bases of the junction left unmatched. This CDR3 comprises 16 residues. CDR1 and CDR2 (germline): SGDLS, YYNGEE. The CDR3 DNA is TGTGCCAGCAGCGTAGGGGGACAGGGCCACGACACTGAAGCTTTCTTT. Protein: CASSVGGQGHDTEAFF.

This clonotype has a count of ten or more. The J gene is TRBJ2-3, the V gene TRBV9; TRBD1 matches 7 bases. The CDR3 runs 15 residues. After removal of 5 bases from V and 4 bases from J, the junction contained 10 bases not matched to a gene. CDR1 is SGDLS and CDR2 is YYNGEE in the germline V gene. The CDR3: CASSPERGQADTQYF. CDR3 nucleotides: TGTGCCAGCAGTCCCGAGAGGGGGCAGGCAGATACGCAGTATTTT.

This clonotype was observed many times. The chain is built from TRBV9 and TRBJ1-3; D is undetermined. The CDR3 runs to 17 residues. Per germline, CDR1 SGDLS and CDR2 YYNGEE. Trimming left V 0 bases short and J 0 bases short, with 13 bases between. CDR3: CASSVGVQQGSGNTIYF. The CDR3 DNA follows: TGTGCCAGCAGCGTAGGGGTACAGCAAGGCTCTGGAAACACCATATATTTT.

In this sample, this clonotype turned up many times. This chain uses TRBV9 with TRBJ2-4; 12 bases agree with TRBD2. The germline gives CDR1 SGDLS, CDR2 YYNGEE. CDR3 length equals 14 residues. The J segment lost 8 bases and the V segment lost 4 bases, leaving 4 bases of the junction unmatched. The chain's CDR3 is CASSPSGRADIQYF. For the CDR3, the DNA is TGTGCCAGCAGCCCTAGCGGGAGGGCGGACATTCAGTACTTC.

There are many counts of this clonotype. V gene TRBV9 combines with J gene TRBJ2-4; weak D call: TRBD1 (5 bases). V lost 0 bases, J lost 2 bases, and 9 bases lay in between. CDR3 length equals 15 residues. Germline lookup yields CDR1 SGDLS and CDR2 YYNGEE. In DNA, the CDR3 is TGTGCCAGCAGCGTAGGGGGCTCTACCAAAAACATTCAGTACTTC. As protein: CASSVGGSTKNIQYF. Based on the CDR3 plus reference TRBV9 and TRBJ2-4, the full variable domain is DSGVTQTPKHLITATGQRVTLRCSPRSGDLSVYWYQQSLDQGLQFLIQYYNGEERAKGNILERFSAQQFPDLHSELNLSSLELGDSALYFCASSVGGSTKNIQYFGAGTRLSVL.

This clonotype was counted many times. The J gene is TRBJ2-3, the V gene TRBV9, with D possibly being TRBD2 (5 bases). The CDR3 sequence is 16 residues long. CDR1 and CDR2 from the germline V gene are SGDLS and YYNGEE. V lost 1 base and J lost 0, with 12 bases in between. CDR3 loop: CASSVTAEASTDTQYF. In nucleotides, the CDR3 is TGTGCCAGCAGCGTAACAGCGGAGGCTAGCACAGATACGCAGTATTTT.